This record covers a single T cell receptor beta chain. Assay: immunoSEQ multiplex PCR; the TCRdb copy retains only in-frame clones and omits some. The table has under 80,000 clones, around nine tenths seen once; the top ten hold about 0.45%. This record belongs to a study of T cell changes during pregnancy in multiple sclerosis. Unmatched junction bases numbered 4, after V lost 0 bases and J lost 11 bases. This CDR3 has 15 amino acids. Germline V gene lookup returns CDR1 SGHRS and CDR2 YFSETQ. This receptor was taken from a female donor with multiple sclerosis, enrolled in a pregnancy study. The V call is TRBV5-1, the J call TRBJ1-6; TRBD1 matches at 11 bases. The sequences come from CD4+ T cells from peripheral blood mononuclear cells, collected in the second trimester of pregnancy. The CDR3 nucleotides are TGCGCCAGCAGCTTGGGGGGACAGGGGGTTACACCCCTCCACTTT. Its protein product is CASSLGGQGVTPLHF. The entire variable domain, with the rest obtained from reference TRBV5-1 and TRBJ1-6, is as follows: KAGVTQTPRYLIKTRGQQVTLSCSPISGHRSVSWYQQTPGQGLQFLFEYFSETQRNKGNFPGRFSGRQFSNSRSEMNVSTLELGDSALYLCASSLGGQGVTPLHFGNGTRLTVT.